A single TCR beta chain is shown here with its context. This sample was taken from a study of blood T cell repertoires in COVID-19. Study-level background: Acute-phase and convalescent COVID-19 samples originated in the United States, Italy and Spain. In each case, the material was cDNA or gDNA derived from T cells, B-cell-depleted T cells, or PBMCs.

The trim removed 2 bases at V and 7 bases at J, leaving 5 bases unmatched. The V gene's germline CDR1 is MNHEY and CDR2 SVGAGI. The length of the CDR3 is 13 residues. Original handling: Estimates of nucleated cell counts were drawn from the amplification of reference gene primers. Sequenced by immunoSEQ multiplex PCR; TCRdb stores in-frame clones only, minus some. V and J calls and clone size follow that table, whereas D and trimming were derived from the DNA. The repertoire includes about 76,000 clones, approximately 88% of them detected once, and 8% to 9.5% sits in the top ten. The TCR comes from a man between 25 and 39 years old with acute or convalescent COVID-19. The sequenced sample consisted of peripheral blood. This sequence joins TRBV6-5 and TRBJ2-7; 7 bases line up with TRBD2. The CDR3 spells CASSYRVGGEQYF. The CDR3 DNA is TGTGCCAGCAGTTACCGGGTCGGGGGGGAGCAGTACTTC.